A single sample gave rise to the 19 T cell receptor beta chains below, sequenced in a study of shared clonotypes between healthy human individuals. Sequencing used immunoSEQ multiplex PCR; TCRdb keeps in-frame clones, though not all of them. The sample records some 2,500,000 clones, less than 95% being singletons. Sequenced: naive CD4+ T cells from PBMCs. Documented subset: CD45RA+ positively selected. Receptor source: a man younger than 35 in good health. Some clones in this sample may be carry-over from other donors' samples.

This chain uses TRBV7-3 with TRBJ2-5; possibly TRBD1 for D (6 bases). CDR1 is SGHTA, CDR2 FQGTGA, per germline. Trimming cost V 6 bases and J 1 base, with 15 bases left between them. CDR3 size: 15 residues. The CDR3 coding sequence is TGTGCCAGCAGTCAACAGGGCAGGGGCCAAGAGACCCAGTACTTC. It encodes CASSQQGRGQETQYF.

J is TRBJ2-5 and V is TRBV11-2; D gene unclear. V was clipped by 5 bases and J by 4 bases, with 14 bases between them. Germline assignment: CDR1 SGHAT and CDR2 FQNNGV. This CDR3 is built from 14 residues. This chain's CDR3 is CASSLRAAAETQYF. The CDR3 bases are TGTGCCAGCAGCCTCCGGGCCGCTGCAGAGACCCAGTACTTC.

The chain recombines TRBV4-1 with TRBJ2-1; a weak D match, TRBD2 (6 bases). Germline V gene lookup returns CDR1 MGHRA and CDR2 YSYEKL. V was cut by 0 bases and J by 0 bases, with 18 bases left in between. The CDR3 extends over 19 amino acids. CDR3 sequence reads: CASSQDRDRGKSSYNEQFF. CDR3 nucleotides: TGCGCCAGCAGCCAAGATCGGGATCGCGGGAAGTCCTCCTACAATGAGCAGTTCTTC.

The V gene is TRBV2, the J gene TRBJ2-7; D might be TRBD1 (5 bases). The V gene lost 4 bases and the J gene lost 2 bases, with 15 bases spanning the gap. Germline V gives CDR1 SNHLY, CDR2 FYNNEI. The CDR3 is made up of 15 amino acids. CDR3 nucleotides: TGTGCCAGCAGTGCTAGACAGTCCCACACCTACGAGCAGTACTTC. Its protein is CASSARQSHTYEQYF.

This clone was detected once. The CDR3 DNA sequence: TGTGCCAGCAGCTTGGGGCAGTTGGGGGGAGAGACCCAGTACTTC. This gives the protein CASSLGQLGGETQYF. The J gene is TRBJ2-5, the V gene TRBV5-4, with a tentative D call TRBD2 (6 bases). The V end was cut by 0 bases, the J end by 4 bases, with 13 bases between. The length of the CDR3 is 15 residues. From germline, CDR1 is SGHNT and CDR2 YYREEE (reference sequence).

The chain combines TRBV18 with TRBJ2-1; perhaps TRBD1 as D (7 bases). The V gene lost 5 bases and the J gene lost 4 bases, with 15 bases spanning the gap. CDR1 KGHSH and CDR2 LQKENI come from the germline V gene. This CDR3 comprises 15 residues. The chain's CDR3 is CASSSTGTWYNEQFF. The CDR3 DNA is TGTGCCAGCTCATCGACAGGGACTTGGTACAATGAGCAGTTCTTC.

This chain links TRBV30 with TRBJ2-4; D is tentatively TRBD1 or TRBD2 (6 bases each). Germline CDR1 GTSNPN, CDR2 SVGIG (reference sequence). The CDR3 has 13 amino acids. Between the trimmed V and J ends, which lost 0 bases and 8 bases, there was a span of 11 bases. As DNA, the CDR3 is TGTGCCTGGAGTGTACAGGGAGGAGACATTCAGTACTTC. Residues: CAWSVQGGDIQYF.

In this sample, this clone turned up once. V usage is TRBV27 and J usage is TRBJ2-1; 12 nucleotides agree with TRBD1. CDR1 and CDR2 from the germline V gene are MNHEY and SMNVEV (reference sequence). This CDR3 contains 16 residues. Trimming removed 4 bases from V and 8 bases from J; junction bases left unmatched: 9. In DNA form, the CDR3 reads TGTGCCAGCAGTTCGACCGGGACAGGGGGCCCGGATGAGCAGTTCTTC. As protein: CASSSTGTGGPDEQFF.

In nucleotides, the CDR3 is TGTGCCAGCAGTGCGACAGGGTTCAGGGACACTGAAGCTTTCTTT. This codes for CASSATGFRDTEAFF. The chain links TRBV6-5 to TRBJ1-1; TRBD1 aligns across 7 bases. CDR3 length: 15 amino acids. V lost 5 bases and J lost 3; bases outside the gene matches: 9. Germline CDR1 is MNHEY and CDR2 is SVGAGI.

This chain connects TRBV6-5 to TRBJ1-6; 9 bases are shared with TRBD1. The CDR3 extends over 15 amino acids. The V gene's germline CDR1 is MNHEY and CDR2 SVGAGI. Trimming removed 2 bases from V and 11 bases from J; junction bases left unmatched: 7. This CDR3 reads CASSYLGQGRAPLHF. As DNA, the CDR3 is TGTGCCAGCAGTTACCTGGGACAGGGTCGGGCACCCCTCCACTTT.

The chain links TRBV5-1 to TRBJ2-2, with a tentative D call TRBD1 (5 bases). The germline V gene has CDR1 SGHRS and CDR2 YFSETQ. V shed 0 bases and J shed 2 bases, with 11 bases lying between them. The CDR3 runs to 16 residues. The CDR3 spells CASSLGAGINTGELFF. For the CDR3, the DNA is TGCGCCAGCAGCTTGGGGGCAGGGATAAACACCGGGGAGCTGTTTTTT.

A few counts support this clone. This sequence joins TRBV6-1 and TRBJ1-4, with D maybe TRBD1 (5 bases). V was clipped by 4 bases and J by 7 bases, with 10 bases between them. The CDR3 contains 13 residues. Germline lookup yields CDR1 MNHNS and CDR2 SASEGT. In DNA, the CDR3 is TGTGCCAGCAGTGGACAGCCCCCTGAAAAACTGTTTTTT. It translates to CASSGQPPEKLFF.

CDR3: CASSKRDRANYGYTF. The CDR3 bases are TGTGCCAGTAGTAAACGGGACCGGGCGAACTATGGCTACACCTTC. The chain couples TRBV19 to TRBJ1-2, with D maybe TRBD1 (5 bases). CDR1 is LNHDA and CDR2 is SQIVND in the germline V gene (reference sequence). Deletions cut 4 bases from V and 2 bases from J, with 14 bases between. The CDR3 contains 15 residues.

As concerns this clone: In the same sample, other DNA sequences code for this CDR3. This chain connects TRBV18 to TRBJ2-7; the D gene could be TRBD1 or TRBD2 (5 bases each). Germline lookup yields CDR1 KGHSH and CDR2 LQKENI. Trimming pared 3 bases from V and 5 bases from J, leaving 11 bases between. This CDR3 is 13 amino acids long. CDR3 nucleotides: TGTGCCAGCTCACCTGGCCAGGGAGACGAGCAGTACTTC. It codes for CASSPGQGDEQYF.

The chain uses TRBV28 and TRBJ2-5; 7 bases match TRBD2. The CDR3 totals 15 residues. Looked up from germline, CDR1 is MDHEN and CDR2 is SYDVKM. J gave up 4 bases and V 6 bases, and 11 bases lay outside the gene matches. CDR3 in DNA: TGTGCCAGCAGCCGACTAGCCGATGGGGGAGAGACCCAGTACTTC. Protein sequence: CASSRLADGGETQYF.

The chain recombines TRBV5-1 with TRBJ2-6; no firm D call. Germline values: CDR1 SGHRS, CDR2 YFSETQ. Between the trimmed V and J ends, which lost 4 bases and 0 bases, there was a span of 14 bases. This CDR3 comprises 17 residues. This chain's CDR3 is CASSGENVFSGANVLTF. The CDR3 bases are TGCGCCAGCAGCGGAGAGAATGTATTCTCTGGGGCCAACGTCCTGACTTTC.

V is TRBV7-2 and J is TRBJ2-5; 7 bases line up with TRBD1. V was pared by 1 base and J by 5 bases, with 10 bases of the junction left unmatched. The CDR3 covers 16 residues. Germline CDR1 SGHTA, CDR2 FQGNSA. Here the CDR3 DNA reads TGTGCCAGCAGCTTAGGGATTTACAGGGGAAGCGAGACCCAGTACTTC. Translation gives CASSLGIYRGSETQYF.

This clone was picked up one time. This chain joins TRBV6-6 and TRBJ2-7; D gene ambiguous. V lost 2 bases and J lost 2, with 10 bases in between. The CDR3 sequence is 14 residues long. Per the germline V gene, CDR1 is MNHNY and CDR2 is SVGAGI (reference sequence). The CDR3 DNA sequence: TGTGCCAGCAGTTACACCGACGGAGCCTACGAGCAGTACTTC. Amino acids: CASSYTDGAYEQYF.

V usage is TRBV4-3 and J usage is TRBJ2-7; 9 nucleotides match TRBD2. This CDR3 is 15 amino acids long. CDR1 is LGHNA and CDR2 is YSLEER in the germline V gene. The V and J ends lost 2 bases and 0 bases, in that order; junction bases with no gene match: 2. The CDR3 is CASSQFSGSSYEQYF. CDR3 bases: TGCGCCAGCAGCCAATTTAGCGGGAGCTCCTACGAGCAGTACTTC.